The clone carrying this T cell receptor (beta chain) was recorded once. Its antigen remains unknown. The data are from a study of OX40 agonist ivuxolimab in advanced cancers. As for the study in general: In this trial design, patients received ivuxolimab intravenously at 0.01 to 10 mg/kg every 2 weeks. Partial responses were recorded for three patients, including one with hepatocellular carcinoma and two with cutaneous melanoma. Whole-study results and caveats: In the 0.1-3.0 mg/kg groups, partial responders showed among the lowest expansion. The authors also found low normalized T-cell clonal expansion in some nonresponders.

Some clones are missing from TCRdb's copy, which holds only in-frame ones; the method was immunoSEQ multiplex PCR. The data hold 100,000 to 120,000 clones, with about nine tenths observed a single time. V dropped 6 bases and J dropped 7; count of bases not matched to a gene: 11. The V gene's germline CDR1 is SQVTM and CDR2 ANQGSEA. The CDR3 consists of 14 residues. The TCR comes from an adult with an advanced solid tumor such as melanoma, head and neck, liver or kidney cancer. The rearrangement links TRBV29-1 to TRBJ2-2, with TRBD2 matching 7 bases. Sequenced material: CD4+ or CD8+ T cells sorted from blood, taken in a trial of the OX40 agonist ivuxolimab. CDR3 bases: TGCAGCGTGTCTCTGGGGAGGGCCTTCGGGGAGCTGTTTTTT. Protein: CSVSLGRAFGELFF.